Each of the 15 T cell receptor beta chains below was sequenced from the same sample in a study of long-term antiretroviral therapy in people with HIV. Run at survey level, the immunoSEQ assay was version v3.0. TCRdb's table, derived via immunoSEQ multiplex PCR, lists solely in-frame clones and lacks some. The sample holds tens of thousands of clones; approximately 84% are singletons and the top ten take roughly 7%. The source was unsorted PBMCs, collected 1.8 years before starting antiretroviral therapy. The source is a woman between 25 and 40 years old with HIV.

The gene calls are TRBV2 and TRBJ2-7; 7 bases agree with TRBD2. Germline V gene lookup returns CDR1 SNHLY and CDR2 FYNNEI. The CDR3 length is 14 residues. V lost 5 bases, J lost 3 bases, and 7 bases stayed unmatched. The CDR3 sequence: CASSLAAWIYEQYF. DNA of the CDR3: TGTGCCAGCAGTCTAGCGGCGTGGATCTACGAGCAGTACTTC.

This chain connects TRBV6-1 to TRBJ2-7; 12 nucleotides align to TRBD2. The CDR3 runs to 15 residues. V lost 6 bases, J lost 6 bases, and 9 bases stayed unmatched. Germline loops: CDR1 MNHNS, CDR2 SASEGT. The CDR3 DNA follows: TGTGCCAGCAGAAATCAAGGACTAGCGGGGCTCGAGCAGTACGTC. Its translation: CASRNQGLAGLEQYV.

This clone came up a few times. The rearrangement links TRBV5-1 to TRBJ1-4; D call uncertain. The CDR3 extends over 16 amino acids. The V end was cut by 4 bases, the J end by 0 bases, with 13 bases between. The germline CDR1 and CDR2 sequences are SGHRS and YFSETQ. The CDR3: CASSDKEGATNEKLFF. The DNA for the CDR3 is TGCGCCAGCAGCGACAAGGAGGGAGCAACTAATGAAAAACTGTTTTTT.

The chain employs TRBV4-1 and TRBJ1-2; 12 positions agree with TRBD1. V shed 7 bases, J shed 5 bases, and the junction held 17 bases outside the gene matches. The CDR3 is 18 residues long. CDR1 and CDR2 (germline): MGHRA, YSYEKL. The CDR3 nucleotides are TGCGCCAGCACCCCAGGGACAGGGGGCCCCTCAGGGAGGTATGGCTACACCTTC. Its protein product is CASTPGTGGPSGRYGYTF.

The chain has TRBV7-3 and TRBJ2-2; D unresolved. This CDR3 has 15 residues. Germline V gene sequence: CDR1 SGHTA, CDR2 FQGTGA. The germline V and J ends were trimmed by 1 base and 1 base, with 7 bases remaining between them. The CDR3 DNA reads TGTGCCAGCAGCTTAATGGGTTTGAACACCGGGGAGCTGTTTTTT. Translated: CASSLMGLNTGELFF.

The table lists this clone with a count of one. The V gene is TRBV5-8, the J gene TRBJ2-4; 9 nucleotides line up with TRBD2. The CDR3 covers 18 residues. Per germline, CDR1 SGHTS and CDR2 YDEGEE. V was pared by 1 base and J by 1 base, with 9 bases of the junction left unmatched. CDR3 bases: TGTGCCAGCAGCTTGTTCGCGGGGGGGGCGCGGGCCAAAAACATTCAGTACTTC. Its translation: CASSLFAGGARAKNIQYF.

The V call is TRBV30, the J call TRBJ1-1; D is unresolved. Trimming pared 5 bases from V and 8 bases from J, leaving 15 bases between. Germline CDR1 reads GTSNPN; CDR2 reads SVGIG (reference sequence). The CDR3 extends over 12 amino acids. The CDR3 protein is CAWVRAVQEAFF. The DNA for the CDR3 is TGTGCCTGGGTACGGGCCGTTCAAGAAGCTTTCTTT. The full variable domain, completed using reference TRBV30 and TRBJ1-1, is SQTIHQWPATLVQPVGSPLSLECTVEGTSNPNLYWYRQAAGRGLQLLFYSVGIGQISSEVPQNLSASRPQDRQFILSSKKLLLSDSGFYLCAWVRAVQEAFFGQGTRLTVV.

This clone was counted once. The rearrangement uses TRBV13 and TRBJ2-5; no firm D call. The length of the CDR3 is 12 residues. V gave up 5 bases and J gave up 5 bases, with 9 bases separating them. Germline V gives CDR1 PRHDT, CDR2 FYEKMQ (reference sequence). The CDR3 nucleotides are TGTGCCAGCAGCCCAACGGGTGAGACCCAGTACTTC. This translates into CASSPTGETQYF.

In its sample, this clone was seen a few times. The rearrangement joins TRBV10-3 to TRBJ2-7; the D is unclear. This CDR3 comprises 11 residues. From germline, CDR1 is ENHRY and CDR2 SYGVKD. Trimming stripped 1 base from V and 4 bases from J, with 2 bases between. The CDR3 DNA is TGTGCCATCAGTGAGTTATACGAGCAGTACTTC. Translating gives CAISELYEQYF.

V gene TRBV5-1 combines with J gene TRBJ2-7; 10 positions match TRBD2. J gave up 5 bases and V 3 bases, and 11 bases lay outside the gene matches. The length of the CDR3 is 16 residues. Germline lookup yields CDR1 SGHRS and CDR2 YFSETQ. CDR3 amino acids: CASSSSLVAGGNEQYF. CDR3 DNA sequence: TGCGCCAGCAGCTCTAGTTTGGTAGCGGGGGGTAACGAGCAGTACTTC.

For the CDR3, the DNA is TGTGCCAGCAGCCCTAGGACAGGGTGGACAGATACGCAGTATTTT. As protein: CASSPRTGWTDTQYF. The J gene is TRBJ2-3, the V gene TRBV14, with 8 bases fitting TRBD1. V trimming: 4 bases; J trimming: 3 bases; junction bases outside the gene matches: 6. The CDR3 is made up of 15 amino acids. In germline, CDR1 is SGHDN, CDR2 FVKESK.

The V gene is TRBV6-1, the J gene TRBJ1-1, with TRBD1 matching 7 bases. Germline V lookup: CDR1 MNHNS, CDR2 SASEGT. V shed 8 bases, J shed 4 bases, and the junction held 10 bases outside the gene matches. The CDR3 spans 14 residues. The CDR3 is CASFRTGEGTEAFF. The CDR3 region has the DNA TGTGCCAGCTTTAGAACAGGGGAGGGCACTGAAGCTTTCTTT.

The chain links TRBV7-8 to TRBJ2-2; 10 bases line up with TRBD1. Germline trimming cut 5 bases from V and 8 bases from J; bases unmatched to any gene: 11. This CDR3 has 16 residues. CDR1 is SGHVS and CDR2 is FQNEAQ in the germline V gene. The CDR3 here is CASSPYGGQGSGELFF. The CDR3 DNA is TGTGCCAGCAGCCCTTACGGGGGACAGGGGTCAGGGGAGCTGTTTTTT.

This chain uses TRBV7-9 with TRBJ2-3, with TRBD2 matching over 7 bases. CDR3 length equals 16 residues. The V and J ends lost 7 bases and 3 bases, in that order; junction bases with no gene match: 13. Germline-derived CDR1 and CDR2 are SEHNR and FQNEAQ (reference sequence). CDR3 sequence (DNA): TGTGCCAGCACCCGTCTTGGAGGTAGCGGGACAGATACGCAGTATTTT. Amino acids: CASTRLGGSGTDTQYF.

V gene TRBV7-9 combines with J gene TRBJ1-2; possibly TRBD1 for D (5 bases). The V gene's germline CDR1 is SEHNR and CDR2 FQNEAQ (reference sequence). Trimming left V 6 bases short and J 4 bases short, with 15 bases between. The CDR3 loop spans 14 amino acids. Here the CDR3 DNA reads TGTGCCAGCAGTTCCTCGACAGCACTCTATGGCTACACCTTC. Translating it yields CASSSSTALYGYTF.